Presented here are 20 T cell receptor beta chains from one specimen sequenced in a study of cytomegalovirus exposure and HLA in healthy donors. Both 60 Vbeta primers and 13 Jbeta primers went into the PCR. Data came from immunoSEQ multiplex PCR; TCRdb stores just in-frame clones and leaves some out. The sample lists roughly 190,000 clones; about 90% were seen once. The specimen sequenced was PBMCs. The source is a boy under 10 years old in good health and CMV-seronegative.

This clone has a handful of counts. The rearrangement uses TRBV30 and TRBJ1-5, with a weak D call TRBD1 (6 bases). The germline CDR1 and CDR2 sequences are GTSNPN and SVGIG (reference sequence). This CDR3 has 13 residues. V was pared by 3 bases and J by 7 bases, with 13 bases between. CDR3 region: CAWSQGQFQPQHF. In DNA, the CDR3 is TGTGCCTGGAGCCAGGGGCAGTTCCAGCCCCAGCATTTT.

CDR3 amino acids: CASSQATGELFF. DNA for the CDR3: TGTGCCAGCTCCCAGGCAACCGGGGAGCTGTTTTTT. The chain carries TRBV18 and TRBJ2-2; D remains ambiguous. Deletions cut 6 bases from V and 5 bases from J, with 7 bases between. Germline CDR1 reads KGHSH; CDR2 reads LQKENI. The CDR3 consists of 12 residues.

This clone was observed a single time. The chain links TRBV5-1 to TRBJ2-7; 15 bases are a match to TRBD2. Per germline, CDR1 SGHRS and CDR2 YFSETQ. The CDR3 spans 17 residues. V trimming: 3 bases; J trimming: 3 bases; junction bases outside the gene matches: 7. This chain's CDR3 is CASSSGLAGGQNYEQYF. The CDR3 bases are TGCGCCAGCAGCTCGGGACTAGCGGGGGGACAGAACTACGAGCAGTACTTC.

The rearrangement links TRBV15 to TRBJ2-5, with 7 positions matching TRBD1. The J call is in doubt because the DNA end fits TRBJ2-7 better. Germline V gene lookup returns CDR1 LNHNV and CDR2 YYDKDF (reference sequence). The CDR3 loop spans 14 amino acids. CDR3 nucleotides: TGTGCCACCAGCAGAGGGACAGGAGACTACGAGCAGTACTTC. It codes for CATSRGTGDYEQYF.

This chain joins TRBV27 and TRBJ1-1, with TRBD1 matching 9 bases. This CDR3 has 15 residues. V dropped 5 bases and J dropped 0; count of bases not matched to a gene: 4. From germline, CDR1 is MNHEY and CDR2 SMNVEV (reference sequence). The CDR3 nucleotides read TGTGCCAGCAGTGCCCGACAGGGGGTGAACACTGAAGCTTTCTTT. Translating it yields CASSARQGVNTEAFF.

The CDR3 protein is CASSPPRGSQYF. In nucleotides, the CDR3 is TGTGCCAGCAGTCCACCACGGGGTTCTCAGTACTTC. This chain connects TRBV27 to TRBJ2-4, with D perhaps TRBD2 (5 bases). CDR3 size: 12 residues. Germline V CDR1 and CDR2: MNHEY, SMNVEV (reference sequence). V lost 5 bases, J lost 12 bases, and 14 bases lay in between.

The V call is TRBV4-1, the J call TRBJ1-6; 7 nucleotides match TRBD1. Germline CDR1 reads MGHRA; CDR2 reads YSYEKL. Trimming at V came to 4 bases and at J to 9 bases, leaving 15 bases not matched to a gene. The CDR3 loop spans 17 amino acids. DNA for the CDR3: TGCGCCAGCAGCCCCTCGCCCGGGGGACAGCCTTCTTCACCCCTCCACTTT. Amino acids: CASSPSPGGQPSSPLHF.

CDR3 residues: CASSSDRGHGEQYF. The CDR3, as DNA: TGTGCCAGCAGCTCCGACAGGGGTCATGGCGAGCAGTACTTC. V usage is TRBV7-9 and J usage is TRBJ2-7, with 8 bases fitting TRBD1. J gave up 6 bases and V 4 bases, and 8 bases lay outside the gene matches. CDR3 length equals 14 residues. The germline gives CDR1 SEHNR, CDR2 FQNEAQ (reference sequence).

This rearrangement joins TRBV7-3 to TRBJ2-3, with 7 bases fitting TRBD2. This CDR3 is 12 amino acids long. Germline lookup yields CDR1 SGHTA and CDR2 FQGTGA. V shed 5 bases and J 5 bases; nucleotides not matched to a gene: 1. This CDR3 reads CASSPSGDTQYF. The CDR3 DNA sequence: TGTGCCAGCAGCCCTAGCGGAGATACGCAGTATTTT.

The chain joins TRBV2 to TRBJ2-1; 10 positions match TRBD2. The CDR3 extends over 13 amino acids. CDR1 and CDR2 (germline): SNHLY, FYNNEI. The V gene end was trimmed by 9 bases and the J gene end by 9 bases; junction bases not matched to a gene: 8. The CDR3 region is CAREGLALAEQFF. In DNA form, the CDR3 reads TGTGCCAGGGAGGGACTAGCGTTAGCTGAGCAGTTCTTC.

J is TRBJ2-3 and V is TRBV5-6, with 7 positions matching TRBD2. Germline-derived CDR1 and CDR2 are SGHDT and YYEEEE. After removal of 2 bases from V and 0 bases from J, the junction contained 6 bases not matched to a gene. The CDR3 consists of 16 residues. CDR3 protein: CASSFGGTRSTDTQYF. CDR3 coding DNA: TGTGCCAGCAGCTTCGGGGGGACGCGTAGCACAGATACGCAGTATTTT.

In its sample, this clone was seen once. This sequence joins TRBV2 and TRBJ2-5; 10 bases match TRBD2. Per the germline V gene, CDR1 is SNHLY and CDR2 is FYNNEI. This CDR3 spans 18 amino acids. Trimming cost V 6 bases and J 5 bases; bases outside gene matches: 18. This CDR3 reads CASRRERASGSRMETQYF. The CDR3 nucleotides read TGTGCCAGCAGGCGAGAGAGGGCTAGCGGGAGTCGTATGGAGACCCAGTACTTC.

The CDR3 coding sequence is TGCAGCGTTGTCCGGCAAACGGGGTACAATGAGCAGTTCTTC. Protein: CSVVRQTGYNEQFF. The genes are TRBV29-1 and TRBJ2-1, with a possible D match to TRBD2 (5 bases). Trimming left V 4 bases short and J 4 bases short, with 14 bases between. This CDR3 contains 14 residues. Germline V gives CDR1 SQVTM, CDR2 ANQGSEA.

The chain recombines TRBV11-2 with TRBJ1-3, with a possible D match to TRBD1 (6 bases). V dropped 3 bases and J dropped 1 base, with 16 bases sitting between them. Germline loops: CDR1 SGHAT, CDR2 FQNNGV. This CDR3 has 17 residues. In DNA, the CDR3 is TGTGCCAGCAGCTTGGTGGCGGGGGCCGGTTCTGGAAACACCATATATTTT. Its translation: CASSLVAGAGSGNTIYF.

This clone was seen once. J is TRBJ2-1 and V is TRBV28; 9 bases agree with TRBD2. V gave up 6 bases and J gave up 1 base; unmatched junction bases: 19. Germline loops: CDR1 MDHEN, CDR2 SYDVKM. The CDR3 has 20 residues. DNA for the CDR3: TGTGCCAGCAGGGACCGAGGGTTAGCGGGAGATACGCTATCCTACAATGAGCAGTTCTTC. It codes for CASRDRGLAGDTLSYNEQFF.

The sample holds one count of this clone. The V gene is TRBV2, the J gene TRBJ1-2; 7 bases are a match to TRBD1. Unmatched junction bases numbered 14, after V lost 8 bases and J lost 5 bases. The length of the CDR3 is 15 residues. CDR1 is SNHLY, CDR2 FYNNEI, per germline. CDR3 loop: CASSGSIRGRYGYTF. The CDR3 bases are TGTGCCAGCTCCGGCTCGATCAGGGGGAGGTATGGCTACACCTTC.

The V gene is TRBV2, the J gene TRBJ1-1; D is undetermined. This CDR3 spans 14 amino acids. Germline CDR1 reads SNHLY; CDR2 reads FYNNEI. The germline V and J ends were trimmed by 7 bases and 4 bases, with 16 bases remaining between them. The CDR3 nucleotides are TGTGCCAGCAACCTACACCTCGGGGTCACTGAAGCTTTCTTT. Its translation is CASNLHLGVTEAFF.

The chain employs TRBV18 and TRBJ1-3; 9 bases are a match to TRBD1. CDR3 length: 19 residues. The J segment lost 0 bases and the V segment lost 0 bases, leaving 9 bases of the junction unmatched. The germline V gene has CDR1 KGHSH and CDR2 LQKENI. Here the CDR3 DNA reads TGTGCCAGCTCACCACCTGGATTCCGGGACAGGGTCTCTGGAAACACCATATATTTT. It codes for CASSPPGFRDRVSGNTIYF. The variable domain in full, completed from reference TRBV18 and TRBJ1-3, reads NAGVMQNPRHLVRRRGQEARLRCSPMKGHSHVYWYRQLPEEGLKFMVYLQKENIIDESGMPKERFSAEFPKEGPSILRIQQVVRGDSAAYFCASSPPGFRDRVSGNTIYFGEGSWLTVV.

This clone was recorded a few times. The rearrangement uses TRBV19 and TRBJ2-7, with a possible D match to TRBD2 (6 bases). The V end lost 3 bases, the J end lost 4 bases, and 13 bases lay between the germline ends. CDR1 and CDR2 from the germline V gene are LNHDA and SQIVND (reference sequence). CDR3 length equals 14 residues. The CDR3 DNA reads TGTGCCAGTAGTATCGGGGGATCTAGATACGAGCAGTACTTC. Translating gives CASSIGGSRYEQYF.

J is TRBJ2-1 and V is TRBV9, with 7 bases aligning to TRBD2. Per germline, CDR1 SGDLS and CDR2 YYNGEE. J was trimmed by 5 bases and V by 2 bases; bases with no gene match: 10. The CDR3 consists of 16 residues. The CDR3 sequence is CASSVLEVGGDNEQFF. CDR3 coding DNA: TGTGCCAGCAGCGTTTTGGAAGTGGGAGGGGACAATGAGCAGTTCTTC.